This T cell receptor (beta chain) was captured in a study of shared clonotypes between healthy human individuals. Germline CDR1 is KGHSH and CDR2 is LQKENI. The V end lost 3 bases, the J end lost 4 bases, and 16 bases lay between the germline ends. This CDR3 is 16 amino acids long. CD45RA-negative memory and CD45RA+ naive subsets were split from the CD4+ cells. This was a deep-level run. Here immunoSEQ multiplex PCR was the method, and the copy in TCRdb shows in-frame clones only, minus some. The data hold roughly 2,300,000 clones, with roughly 92% observed a single time. This clone has just one count.

The sequenced material came from naive CD4+ T cells from PBMCs. As for subset: CD45RA+ positively selected. The clonotype comes from a man aged 18-30 years in good health. Some clones in this sample may be carry-over from other donors' samples. The rearrangement links TRBV18 to TRBJ2-1, with D possibly being TRBD2 (5 bases). CDR3 coding DNA: TGTGCCAGCTCACCCTCTGGGCCCCGGGGATACAATGAGCAGTTCTTC. Translated: CASSPSGPRGYNEQFF.